This TCR beta chain is drawn from a study of OX40 agonist ivuxolimab in advanced cancers. Overall study context: Enrollees could have had prior anti-PD-1, anti-PD-L1 or anti-CTLA-4 therapy, which around 43% had received.

Using immunoSEQ multiplex PCR, the repertoire was profiled, and TCRdb retains in-frame clones only, with some absent. The sample holds about 75,000 clones, 80% to 90% seen once. Per germline, CDR1 MDHEN and CDR2 SYDVKM. There are 14 residues in the CDR3. The junction had 3 bases not matched to a gene; V was cut back by 6 bases and J by 7 bases. Worth noting for this clone: Its cognate antigen is unknown.

General observations from the study: The study found among the lowest clonal expansion in partial responders at 0.1-3.0 mg/kg.

The chain carries TRBV28 and TRBJ2-2; 12 nucleotides match TRBD2. The specimen was CD4+ or CD8+ T cells sorted from blood, collected in a trial of the OX40 agonist ivuxolimab. The origin of this receptor is an adult with an advanced solid tumor such as melanoma, head and neck, liver or kidney cancer. In nucleotides, the CDR3 is TGTGCCAGCAGGCCTAGCGGGAGGGGCGGGGAGCTGTTTTTT. This codes for CASRPSGRGGELFF.